The entry that follows covers one T cell receptor beta chain sequence. Its target is unknown. The CDR3 has 16 amino acids. Clones were read by immunoSEQ multiplex PCR, and TCRdb kept only the in-frame ones, dropping some. The sample lists approximately 46,000 clones, more than 75% occurring once. This record comes from a study of T cells in tumors after PD-1 blockade. Whole-study context: During anti-PD-1 treatment, some patients continued daily vismodegib 150 mg. Blood samples averaged roughly 110,000 templates (range about 21,000-260,000) and roughly 39,000 unique clonotypes. Regarding the study as a whole: Blood contained 35% to 50% of the tumor's TCR clonotypes.

The V and J genes are TRBV21-1 and TRBJ1-4; TRBD1 is the table's D call, not checked against the DNA. TRBV21-1 is reported as a pseudogene. This receptor was identified in a human donor with basal cell carcinoma. The source material was PBMCs, sampled before anti-PD-1 treatment. The CDR3 nucleotides are TGTGCCAGCAGCAAAGCGCTTCCGGACAGGGATGAAAAACTGTTTTTT. It yields the protein CASSKALPDRDEKLFF.